These T cell receptor beta chains were read from a single sample in a study of blood T cell repertoires in COVID-19. The table came from immunoSEQ multiplex PCR; TCRdb's copy has only in-frame clones and leaves some out. Of hundreds of thousands of clones listed, approximately 92% are singletons. Material for sequencing was peripheral blood. The receptor source for this set is a man younger than 35 with COVID-19, enrolled during active disease. The CDR3 runs from the conserved cysteine through the conserved F or W. The D gene is left open where the match is weak. Rows may omit the clone size; those that give it use once, few, many or a size class.

d_gene,len,abundance,j_gene,v_gene,CDR3aa,CDR3nt
TRBD1,12,-,TRBJ1-2,TRBV18,CASSSRQGDYTF,TGTGCCAGCTCATCCAGACAGGGAGACTACACCTTC
TRBD2,15,-,TRBJ2-5,TRBV5-6,CASSFGLAGGETQYF,TGTGCCAGCAGCTTTGGACTAGCGGGTGGAGAGACCCAGTACTTC
TRBD2,16,-,TRBJ2-7,TRBV27,CASSLSAGGGSDEQYF,TGTGCCAGCAGTTTATCAGCGGGAGGGGGTAGCGACGAGCAGTACTTC
-,13,-,TRBJ1-5,TRBV30,CAWSSGGNQPQHF,TGTGCCTGGAGTTCAGGGGGCAATCAGCCCCAGCATTTT
-,15,-,TRBJ2-5,TRBV2,CASVKDKFYEETQYF,TGTGCCAGCGTAAAAGACAAATTCTACGAAGAGACCCAGTACTTC
-,14,-,TRBJ1-1,TRBV5-1,CASSLEWRGTEAFF,TGCGCCAGCAGCTTGGAGTGGAGGGGAACTGAAGCTTTCTTT
TRBD1,16,-,TRBJ2-2,TRBV4-1,CASSQNRGEKAGELFF,TGCGCCAGCAGCCAAAACAGGGGGGAGAAAGCCGGGGAGCTGTTTTTT
TRBD1,13,-,TRBJ2-5,TRBV2,CASNTGATETQYF,TGTGCCAGCAATACAGGGGCGACAGAGACCCAGTACTTC
TRBD2,16,-,TRBJ2-6,TRBV9,CASSVTSGSGANVLTF,TGTGCCAGCAGCGTGACTAGCGGGTCTGGGGCCAACGTCCTGACTTTC
-,17,-,TRBJ2-2,TRBV4-1,CASSQDDVGGYTGELFF,TGCGCCAGCAGCCAAGATGATGTTGGGGGGTACACCGGGGAGCTGTTTTTT
TRBD2,15,-,TRBJ2-7,TRBV2,CASRPLGTSFDEQYF,TGTGCCAGCAGACCTCTAGGGACTAGTTTCGACGAGCAGTACTTC
TRBD1,15,-,TRBJ2-1,TRBV7-8,CASSLYRDRVVEQFF,TGTGCCAGCAGCTTGTACCGGGACAGGGTTGTTGAGCAGTTCTTC
-,15,-,TRBJ2-1,TRBV30,CAWSPPGLLYNEQFF,TGTGCCTGGAGTCCGCCGGGACTCCTCTACAATGAGCAGTTCTTC
-,14,-,TRBJ1-3,TRBV18,CASSPDRNGNTIYF,TGTGCCAGCTCACCCGACAGAAATGGAAACACCATATATTTT
-,15,-,TRBJ2-1,TRBV3-1/TRBV3-2,CASSQDSGGYNEQFF,TGTGCCAGCAGCCAAGATTCTGGGGGGTATAATGAGCAGTTCTTC
-,15,once,TRBJ2-7,TRBV13,CASSLGRRANYEQYF,TGTGCCAGCAGCTTAGGCCGCAGGGCTAACTACGAGCAGTACTTC
TRBD1,13,-,TRBJ1-1,TRBV4-1,CASSRDRVTEAFF,TGCGCCAGCAGCCGAGACAGGGTAACTGAAGCTTTCTTT
TRBD1,15,-,TRBJ2-1,TRBV11-3,CASSLEGQGFNEQFF,TGTGCCAGCAGCTTAGAGGGACAGGGGTTTAATGAGCAGTTCTTC
TRBD2,17,-,TRBJ2-4,TRBV5-4,CASSLGGLAGGQNIQYF,TGTGCCAGCAGCTTGGGCGGACTAGCGGGGGGACAAAACATTCAGTACTTC
-,14,-,TRBJ2-1,TRBV7-9,CASSLLQPYNEQFF,TGTGCCAGCAGCTTATTACAGCCTTACAATGAGCAGTTCTTC
TRBD1,14,-,TRBJ2-7,TRBV3-1/TRBV3-2,CASAGTAVRNEQYF,TGTGCCAGCGCCGGGACAGCGGTAAGAAACGAGCAGTACTTC
TRBD1,16,-,TRBJ2-7,TRBV9,CASSVDTGGSTYEQYF,TGTGCCAGCAGCGTAGATACAGGGGGCTCGACCTACGAGCAGTACTTC
-,12,-,TRBJ2-1,TRBV28,CASSLSGNEQFF,TGTGCCAGCAGTTTAAGCGGAAATGAGCAGTTCTTC
TRBD1,14,-,TRBJ1-4,TRBV11-2,CASSSDRVHEKLFF,TGTGCCAGCAGCTCGGACAGGGTACATGAAAAACTGTTTTTT
TRBD2,15,-,TRBJ2-6,TRBV28,CASSLAGAGANVLTF,TGTGCCAGCAGCTTGGCGGGGGCTGGGGCCAACGTCCTGACTTTC
TRBD1,14,-,TRBJ2-2,TRBV2,CASKRQGATGELFF,TGTGCCAGCAAGAGACAGGGAGCTACCGGGGAGCTGTTTTTT
TRBD1,14,-,TRBJ1-2,TRBV27,CASSFGQGRYGYTF,TGTGCCAGCAGTTTCGGACAGGGCCGGTATGGCTACACCTTC
-,14,few,TRBJ1-3,TRBV3-1/TRBV3-2,CASSRDSSGNTIYF,TGTGCCAGCAGCCGAGACAGTTCTGGAAACACCATATATTTT
-,18,-,TRBJ2-1,TRBV21-1,CASNSPWMAAETYNEQFF,TGTGCCAGCAACTCTCCCTGGATGGCGGCTGAAACGTACAATGAGCAGTTCTTC
-,14,-,TRBJ2-1,TRBV5-1,CASSLELDYNEQFF,TGCGCCAGCAGCTTGGAGCTAGATTACAATGAGCAGTTCTTC
-,14,-,TRBJ2-3,TRBV19,CASSTSSSTDTQYF,TGTGCCAGTAGTACCTCGTCTAGCACAGATACGCAGTATTTT
TRBD1,14,once,TRBJ1-3,TRBV9,CASSAGGSGNTIYF,TGTGCCAGCAGCGCAGGGGGCTCTGGAAACACCATATATTTT
TRBD2,14,-,TRBJ2-5,TRBV7-3,CASSLAGAGETQYF,TGTGCCAGCAGCTTAGCGGGAGCGGGGGAGACCCAGTACTTC
TRBD2,16,-,TRBJ2-1,TRBV10-1,CASSGMGLAGVDEQFF,TGCGCCAGCAGTGGAATGGGACTAGCGGGAGTGGATGAGCAGTTCTTC
-,14,-,TRBJ2-5,TRBV11-2,CASSTLDLEETQYF,TGTGCCAGCAGCACACTAGACCTCGAAGAGACCCAGTACTTC
-,16,-,TRBJ1-5,TRBV6-6,CASSYIQGSSNQPQHF,TGTGCCAGCAGTTACATTCAGGGCTCTAGCAATCAGCCCCAGCATTTT
-,14,-,TRBJ2-3,TRBV7-3,CASSSLAGTDTQYF,TGTGCCAGCAGCTCCTTAGCGGGCACAGATACGCAGTATTTT
-,15,-,TRBJ1-4,TRBV7-8,CASSLYGGSTEKLFF,TGTGCCAGCAGCTTATATGGGGGGTCAACGGAAAAACTGTTTTTT
-,12,-,TRBJ2-7,TRBV5-6,CASSLTLAEQYF,TGTGCCAGCAGCCTAACGCTCGCCGAGCAGTACTTC
-,18,-,TRBJ1-1,TRBV21-1,CASSLTTGQVIMNTEAFF,TGTGCCAGCAGCCTTACGACCGGACAGGTAATCATGAACACTGAAGCTTTCTTT